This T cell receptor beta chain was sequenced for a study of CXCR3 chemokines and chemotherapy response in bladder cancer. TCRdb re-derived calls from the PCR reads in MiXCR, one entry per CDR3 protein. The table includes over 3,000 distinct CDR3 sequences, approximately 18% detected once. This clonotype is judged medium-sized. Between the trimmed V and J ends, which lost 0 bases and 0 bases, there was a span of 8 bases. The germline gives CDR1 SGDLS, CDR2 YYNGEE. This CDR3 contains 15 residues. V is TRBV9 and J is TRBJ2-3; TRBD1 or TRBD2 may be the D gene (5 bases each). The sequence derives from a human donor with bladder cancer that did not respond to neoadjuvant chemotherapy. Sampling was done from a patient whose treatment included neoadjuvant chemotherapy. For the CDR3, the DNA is TGTGCCAGCAGCGTAGAGAGGGGTAGCACAGATACGCAGTATTTT. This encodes CASSVERGSTDTQYF.